One sample yielded the 10 T cell receptor beta chains listed below, sequenced in a study of shared clonotypes between healthy human individuals (dated by TCRdb to the early 2020s). Libraries were constructed by the immunoSEQ multiplex PCR assay. TCRdb limited this immuneACCESS table to in-frame rearrangements with V and J called. A share of clones is missing; checked studies link under half to unresolved V genes, and the rest is unexplained. This sample is represented by around 340,000 clones; less than 85% of them were singletons. Clones ranked in the top ten supply about 10% of the sample. Material: memory CD4+ T cells sorted from blood. The cell subset or site label, read with the paper, signifies: CD45RA-negative fraction. The receptors were sampled from a man in his thirties or forties in good health.

This clone was seen a few times. The chain carries TRBV6-1 and TRBJ2-3; 10 nucleotides align to TRBD2. Germline CDR1 MNHNS, CDR2 SASEGT. The CDR3 is made up of 19 amino acids. J was trimmed by 0 bases and V by 1 base; bases with no gene match: 10. The DNA of the CDR3 is TGTGCCAGCAGTGAAGGAGGTCTAGCGGGAGAAGCCAGCACAGATACGCAGTATTTT. Translation gives CASSEGGLAGEASTDTQYF.

The genes are TRBV7-2 and TRBJ2-7; D not certain. The length of the CDR3 is 11 residues. Per germline, CDR1 SGHTA and CDR2 FQGNSA. V lost 5 bases to trimming and J lost 0 bases, with 2 bases between them. DNA of the CDR3: TGTGCCAGCAGCCCCTCCTACGAGCAGTACTTC. This gives the protein CASSPSYEQYF.

The chain uses TRBV5-1 and TRBJ2-7; unclear D gene. The CDR3 length is 15 residues. Trimming left V 4 bases short and J 2 bases short, with 16 bases between. CDR1 SGHRS and CDR2 YFSETQ come from the germline V gene. The chain's CDR3 is CASSQAPFSTYEQYF. The CDR3 DNA follows: TGCGCCAGCAGCCAAGCCCCGTTCAGTACCTACGAGCAGTACTTC.

The chain links TRBV6-5 to TRBJ2-3, with a tentative D call TRBD2 (5 bases). Germline V lookup: CDR1 MNHEY, CDR2 SVGAGI. Trimming shortened V by 8 bases and J by 4 bases, and 16 bases separated the two germline ends. This CDR3 spans 14 amino acids. In DNA, the CDR3 is TGTGCCAGCGCGGGTAGGCGGAGACCAGATACGCAGTATTTT. This codes for CASAGRRRPDTQYF.

For this clone: Its ends do not fully match the called genes, so a read error is possible. This sequence joins TRBV28 and TRBJ1-2, with a tentative D call TRBD1 (6 bases). This CDR3 spans 11 amino acids. In germline, CDR1 is MDHEN, CDR2 SYDVKM. This CDR3 is CATSTGIGYTF. In DNA form, the CDR3 reads TGTGCCACCAGTACAGGGATCGGCTACACCTTC.

The rearrangement joins TRBV7-8 to TRBJ1-1; TRBD1 matches 8 bases. The CDR3 covers 15 residues. Germline V gene data show CDR1 as SGHVS and CDR2 as FQNEAQ. The trim removed 1 base at V and 3 bases at J, leaving 4 bases unmatched. Here the CDR3 DNA reads TGTGCCAGCAGCTTAGGGCAGGGGGCATACACTGAAGCTTTCTTT. Its translation: CASSLGQGAYTEAFF.

This sequence joins TRBV28 and TRBJ1-5; D is perhaps TRBD1 (5 bases). The V end lost 5 bases, the J end lost 10 bases, and 9 bases lay between the germline ends. There are 11 residues in the CDR3. The germline V gene has CDR1 MDHEN and CDR2 SYDVKM. CDR3 residues: CASSGDRPQHF. CDR3 bases: TGTGCCAGCAGTGGAGACAGACCCCAGCATTTT.

This chain links TRBV11-3 with TRBJ2-1; 7 nucleotides line up with TRBD1. This CDR3 region has 15 residues. Unmatched junction bases numbered 11, after V lost 5 bases and J lost 7 bases. The germline V gene encodes CDR1 SGHNT and CDR2 YENEEA. CDR3 in DNA: TGTGCCAGCAGCAGAACTGAGACAGGGAGAAATGAGCAGTTCTTC. This translates into CASSRTETGRNEQFF.

The chain is built from TRBV4-2 and TRBJ1-2; the D is unclear. V was pared by 0 bases and J by 4 bases, with 21 bases between. The CDR3 contains 18 residues. Germline V CDR1 and CDR2: LGHNA, YNFKEQ. Here the CDR3 DNA reads TGTGCCAGCAGCCAAGATCCGAATTTATTCGCTCAGCCCTATGGCTACACCTTC. Protein sequence: CASSQDPNLFAQPYGYTF.

The chain links TRBV18 to TRBJ2-3; 11 positions match TRBD2. The CDR3 has 15 amino acids. Per the germline V gene, CDR1 is KGHSH and CDR2 is LQKENI. V shed 6 bases, J shed 0 bases, and the junction held 2 bases outside the gene matches. The CDR3 is CASSGLAESTDTQYF. CDR3 sequence (DNA): TGTGCCAGCTCGGGACTAGCGGAGAGCACAGATACGCAGTATTTT.